One and the same sample provided the 24 T cell receptor beta chains below, sequenced in a study of regulatory T cells in long-lasting Graves disease. Investigators prepared the TCR beta libraries by applying iRepertoire HTBI primers and Arm-PCR of CDR3 regions. TCRdb reanalysed the multiplex PCR reads using MiXCR and keeps one entry per CDR3 protein. The table has more than 400,000 distinct CDR3 sequences, about 17% seen once. As to time point: newly diagnosed GD, antithyroid drugs for less than 3 months. Researchers made the TCR library from RNA that was extracted from PBMCs. Another study also made use of these data, one on T cells in Graves' hyperthyroidism and ophthalmopathy.

The sequenced sample was peripheral blood mononuclear cells (PBMCs), obtained at new diagnosis, from a patient treated with antithyroid drugs. The receptor source for this set is a man aged 40-55 years with Graves disease.

The chain has TRBV29-1 and TRBJ2-7; D is ambiguous. CDR3 length: 12 amino acids. V was shortened by 5 bases and J by 0 bases, with 8 bases between the two germline ends. The V gene's germline CDR1 is SQVTM and CDR2 ANQGSEA. CDR3 in amino acids: CSVTTNSYEQYF. The DNA of the CDR3 is TGCAGCGTTACAACTAACTCCTACGAGCAGTACTTC.

There are many counts of this clonotype. The chain is built from TRBV7-2 and TRBJ2-5, with D possibly being TRBD2 (5 bases). Trimming pared 6 bases from V and 5 bases from J, leaving 13 bases between. In germline, CDR1 is SGHTA, CDR2 FQGNSA. The CDR3 loop spans 13 amino acids. CDR3 protein: CASSPRGGETQYF. CDR3 coding DNA: TGTGCCAGCAGTCCCCGGGGTGGGGAGACCCAGTACTTC.

In DNA, the CDR3 is TGTGCCAGCGGGGACAGGGGGCGGACTGAAGCTTTCTTT. This translates into CASGDRGRTEAFF. The J gene is TRBJ1-1, the V gene TRBV2; 12 bases agree with TRBD1. V trimming: 8 bases; J trimming: 5 bases; junction bases outside the gene matches: 3. The germline CDR1 and CDR2 sequences are SNHLY and FYNNEI. The CDR3 sequence is 13 residues long. Combining the CDR3 with reference TRBV2 and TRBJ1-1 gives the whole variable domain EPEVTQTPSHQVTQMGQEVILRCVPISNHLYFYWYRQILGQKVEFLVSFYNNEISEKSEIFDDQFSVERPDGSNFTLKIRSTKLEDSAMYFCASGDRGRTEAFFGQGTRLTVV.

A remark on this clonotype: It may be a read error: a sequence one base away is much more abundant. V usage is TRBV27 and J usage is TRBJ2-7; D may be TRBD2 (6 bases). Trimming left V 6 bases short and J 7 bases short, with 22 bases between. Germline CDR1 reads MNHEY; CDR2 reads SMNVEV (reference sequence). The CDR3 covers 15 residues. The CDR3 DNA is TGTGCCAGCAGGCTTCTAGCGTATTTTGTCGATGAGCAGTACTTC. This sequence encodes CASRLLAYFVDEQYF.

At least ten counts were recorded for this clonotype. The gene calls are TRBV30 and TRBJ1-1; D is uncertain. This CDR3 region has 12 residues. Trimming stripped 1 base from V and 7 bases from J, with 10 bases between. Germline values: CDR1 GTSNPN, CDR2 SVGIG (reference sequence). The CDR3 sequence: CAWSAGWGEAFF. The CDR3 DNA reads as TGTGCCTGGAGTGCCGGCTGGGGTGAAGCTTTCTTT.

This chain uses TRBV24-1 with TRBJ1-1, with D perhaps TRBD1 (5 bases). The germline V gene encodes CDR1 KGHDR and CDR2 SFDVKD. Trimming took 3 bases from V and 11 from J, leaving 12 bases between them. The CDR3 contains 12 residues. The CDR3 spells CATSDAVGLAFF. The CDR3 nucleotides are TGTGCCACCAGTGATGCCGTGGGGCTGGCTTTCTTT.

This clonotype was counted at least ten times. The CDR3 protein is CSARDQLTAYGYTF. In DNA form, the CDR3 reads TGCAGTGCTAGAGACCAATTGACAGCGTATGGCTACACCTTC. The V and J genes are TRBV20-1 and TRBJ1-2, with a tentative D call TRBD1 (5 bases). The CDR3 is made up of 14 amino acids. Germline loops: CDR1 DFQATT, CDR2 SNEGSKA (reference sequence). The V end was cut by 0 bases, the J end by 5 bases, with 13 bases between.

J is TRBJ2-7 and V is TRBV20-1; TRBD2 matches 7 bases. The germline gives CDR1 DFQATT, CDR2 SNEGSKA (reference sequence). CDR3 length: 14 amino acids. V shed 3 bases, J shed 0 bases, and the junction held 5 bases outside the gene matches. This CDR3 is CSARPSGYSYEQYF. CDR3 nucleotides: TGCAGTGCTAGGCCTAGCGGTTACTCCTACGAGCAGTACTTC.

There are a few counts of this clonotype. This sequence joins TRBV2 and TRBJ1-5; the D gene is possibly TRBD1 (6 bases). CDR1 and CDR2 from the germline V gene are SNHLY and FYNNEI. V was trimmed by 2 bases and J by 2 bases, leaving 13 bases between them. The CDR3 runs 16 residues. The CDR3, as DNA: TGTGCCAGCAGTGAAATTGGGGGGGCTGGCAATCAGCCCCAGCATTTT. This codes for CASSEIGGAGNQPQHF.

This clonotype was counted between two and nine times. For the CDR3, the DNA is TGTGCCAGTAGTACGCTCGCTAGCGGGATGGGCGGGGAGCTGTTTTTT. This translates into CASSTLASGMGGELFF. The chain has TRBV19 and TRBJ2-2, with TRBD2 matching over 9 bases. Germline CDR1 is LNHDA and CDR2 is SQIVND (reference sequence). The CDR3 loop spans 16 amino acids. V was clipped by 4 bases and J by 7 bases; unmatched bases: 10.

There are many counts of this clonotype. The genes are TRBV11-2 and TRBJ1-5; D gene uncertain. The CDR3 has 14 residues. Deletions cut 0 bases from V and 5 bases from J, with 8 bases between. Per the germline V gene, CDR1 is SGHAT and CDR2 is FQNNGV. In DNA form, the CDR3 reads TGTGCCAGCAGCTTAGATCCCGGATATCAGCCCCAGCATTTT. Its translation: CASSLDPGYQPQHF.

The sample holds many counts of this clonotype. The chain combines TRBV29-1 with TRBJ2-5; D gene uncertain. Germline values: CDR1 SQVTM, CDR2 ANQGSEA. V was clipped by 4 bases and J by 5 bases, with 11 bases between them. CDR3 size: 12 residues. The CDR3 loop is CSVVAVGETQYF. DNA for the CDR3: TGCAGCGTTGTGGCAGTGGGGGAGACCCAGTACTTC.

The table lists this clonotype with a count of one. The V gene is TRBV5-1, the J gene TRBJ1-5; possible D gene TRBD1, 5 bases. The CDR3 is 14 residues long. V lost 5 bases to trimming and J lost 2 bases, with 11 bases between them. Germline values: CDR1 SGHRS, CDR2 YFSETQ. As DNA, the CDR3 is TGCGCCAGCAGGCGGGGGGGGGGCAATCAGCCCCAGCATTTT. Translating gives CASRRGGGNQPQHF.

This clonotype was detected ten times or more. V gene TRBV28 combines with J gene TRBJ2-7; 7 bases agree with TRBD1. The CDR3 loop spans 12 amino acids. The V segment lost 5 bases and the J segment 10 bases; nucleotides outside the gene matches: 8. Germline CDR1 is MDHEN and CDR2 is SYDVKM. CDR3 protein: CASSPQQGKQYF. Written as DNA, the CDR3 is TGTGCCAGCAGTCCTCAACAGGGGAAACAGTACTTC.

The rearrangement joins TRBV18 to TRBJ2-7, with 10 bases fitting TRBD2. Per germline, CDR1 KGHSH and CDR2 LQKENI. Germline trimming cut 2 bases from V and 7 bases from J; bases unmatched to any gene: 11. This CDR3 is 16 amino acids long. The CDR3 sequence: CASSPVSPGLAWEQYF. The CDR3 nucleotides are TGTGCCAGCTCACCAGTTTCGCCGGGACTAGCGTGGGAGCAGTACTTC.

The table lists this clonotype with many counts. The CDR3 DNA reads TGTGCCAGCAGTCAGGAGGGTCAAGAGACCCAGTACTTC. Its translation: CASSQEGQETQYF. J is TRBJ2-5 and V is TRBV27; TRBD2 is a possible D gene (6 bases). The V gene's germline CDR1 is MNHEY and CDR2 SMNVEV (reference sequence). There are 13 residues in the CDR3. Deletions cut 5 bases from V and 2 bases from J, with 9 bases between.

This clonotype has only one observation. The chain joins TRBV7-9 to TRBJ1-2; D call uncertain. V lost 2 bases, J lost 6 bases, and 7 bases lay in between. The CDR3 loop spans 12 amino acids. CDR1 and CDR2 from the germline V gene are SEHNR and FQNEAQ (reference sequence). The CDR3 loop is CASSLSLDGYTF. Here the CDR3 DNA reads TGTGCCAGCAGCTTATCCCTGGATGGCTACACCTTC.

There are many counts of this clonotype. CDR3 nucleotide sequence: TGTGCCTGGAGTGTAGGACCTTCTAACTATGGCTACACCTTC. Its translation: CAWSVGPSNYGYTF. The rearrangement joins TRBV30 to TRBJ1-2; D unresolved. The germline V gene encodes CDR1 GTSNPN and CDR2 SVGIG (reference sequence). The CDR3 is 14 amino acids. Trimming cost V 0 bases and J 0 bases, with 8 bases left between them.

The J gene is TRBJ1-5, the V gene TRBV28; D possibly corresponds to TRBD1 (5 bases). Germline CDR1 MDHEN, CDR2 SYDVKM. The CDR3 covers 15 residues. V shed 2 bases and J shed 7 bases, with 15 bases lying between them. CDR3 bases: TGTGCCAGCAGTTTAGGGGCAGGGAACGGACAGCCCCAGCATTTT. It translates to CASSLGAGNGQPQHF.

In this sample, this clonotype turned up a few times. The chain carries TRBV6-1 and TRBJ2-3, with no clear D. Trimming took 2 bases from V and 7 from J, leaving 10 bases between them. The germline CDR1 and CDR2 sequences are MNHNS and SASEGT. The CDR3 has 13 residues. The CDR3 sequence: CASSESGRNTQYF. CDR3 nucleotides: TGTGCCAGCAGTGAATCTGGCAGGAATACGCAGTATTTT.

This clonotype occurred many times. The chain has TRBV28 and TRBJ2-1, with D possibly matching TRBD2 (5 bases). Per the germline V gene, CDR1 is MDHEN and CDR2 is SYDVKM. CDR3 length equals 14 residues. V shed 6 bases and J shed 6 bases, with 15 bases lying between them. CDR3 DNA sequence: TGTGCCAGCAGGCGCAGTGGGAGTTCCAATGAGCAGTTCTTC. It is translated as CASRRSGSSNEQFF.

The sample holds many counts of this clonotype. This sequence joins TRBV15 and TRBJ2-1; TRBD1 agrees at 9 bases. Germline V gene lookup returns CDR1 LNHNV and CDR2 YYDKDF (reference sequence). Trimming cost V 5 bases and J 8 bases; bases outside gene matches: 10. The CDR3 runs to 15 residues. CDR3 in DNA: TGTGCCACCAGCTACCGGGACAGGGCTGGCCATGAGCAGTTCTTC. Translated, it gives CATSYRDRAGHEQFF. Using reference TRBV15 and TRBJ2-1 for the parts outside the CDR3, the full variable domain is DAMVIQNPRYQVTQFGKPVTLSCSQTLNHNVMYWYQQKSSQAPKLLFHYYDKDFNNEADTPDNFQSRRPNTSFCFLDIRSPGLGDTAMYLCATSYRDRAGHEQFFGPGTRLTVL.

This clonotype showed up many times. The rearrangement links TRBV11-2 to TRBJ2-3, with a possible D match to TRBD2 (6 bases). Trimming left V 4 bases short and J 3 bases short, with 11 bases between. Per the germline V gene, CDR1 is SGHAT and CDR2 is FQNNGV. This CDR3 is 14 amino acids long. CDR3 protein: CASSSQRATDTQYF. CDR3 nucleotide sequence: TGTGCCAGCAGCTCACAGCGGGCTACAGATACGCAGTATTTT.

The chain is built from TRBV6-2 or TRBV6-3 and TRBJ1-5, with D perhaps TRBD1 (6 bases). Germline V gene data show CDR1 as MNHEY and CDR2 as SVGEGT. V was cut by 6 bases and J by 5 bases, with 11 bases left in between. The CDR3 contains 13 residues. CDR3 in DNA: TGTGCCAGCAGCAACAGGGAACATCAGCCCCAGCATTTT. Translation: CASSNREHQPQHF.